The rows below give T cell receptor beta chains drawn from one sample of a study of OX40 agonist ivuxolimab in advanced cancers. TCRdb keeps only in-frame clones here, not all; method: immunoSEQ multiplex PCR. This table holds roughly 23,000 clones, 84% found once. The material sequenced was CD4+ or CD8+ T cells sorted from blood, taken in a trial of the OX40 agonist ivuxolimab. The origin of the receptors is an adult with an advanced solid tumor such as melanoma, head and neck, liver or kidney cancer. CDR3s include the opening cysteine and the closing phenylalanine or tryptophan. D genes are given only for firm matches. Only part of the rows carry a size: once, few, many, or a class if the clone is expanded.

v_gene	j_gene	abundance	d_gene	CDR3nt	CDR3aa
TRBV6-5	TRBJ1-1	NA	NA	TGTGCCAGCGGTATAGGGAGAGAAGCTTTCTTT	CASGIGREAFF
TRBV6-6	TRBJ2-3	NA	TRBD1	TGTGCCACCAGACAGGGAGCAGATACGCAGTATTTT	CATRQGADTQYF
TRBV28	TRBJ2-5	NA	NA	TGTGCCAGCAGTTTAGTAACAGTACGGCTCGGTGAGACCCAGTACTTC	CASSLVTVRLGETQYF
TRBV29-1	TRBJ2-7	NA	TRBD1	TGCAGCGTTCTTCCGGGACAGGGGGTTTACGAGCAGTACTTC	CSVLPGQGVYEQYF
TRBV5-6	TRBJ1-4	NA	NA	TGTGCCAGCAGCCCGCGGGGGCGCAATGAAAAACTGTTTTTT	CASSPRGRNEKLFF
TRBV6-6	TRBJ2-3	NA	NA	TGTGCCAGCAGTTACTTGGACACAGATACGCAGTATTTT	CASSYLDTDTQYF
TRBV12-5	TRBJ2-3	once	NA	TGTGCTAGTGGTTTGACGGTTGCAGGAGGCCCAGATACGCAGTATTTT	CASGLTVAGGPDTQYF
TRBV18	TRBJ2-7	NA	TRBD1	TGTGCCAGCTCACCCGACAGGGGAACAGACTACGAGCAGTACTTC	CASSPDRGTDYEQYF
TRBV7-9	TRBJ1-2	few	NA	TGTGCCAGCAGCCCTACAGGGCCCTATGGCTACACCTTC	CASSPTGPYGYTF
TRBV5-6	TRBJ1-2	NA	TRBD1	TGTGCCAGCAGCTTGATTGGGACAGGGAACGATGGCTACACCTTC	CASSLIGTGNDGYTF
TRBV7-6	TRBJ1-1	NA	NA	TGTGCCAGCAGCTTAAACCGGCCCCCGGCGACTGAAGCTTTCTTT	CASSLNRPPATEAFF
TRBV6-5	TRBJ2-5	NA	NA	TGTGCCAGCACTTATACAGGGAGCAACCAAGAGACCCAGTACTTC	CASTYTGSNQETQYF
TRBV4-1	TRBJ1-5	NA	TRBD1	TGCGCCAGCAGCCAAGCCGACAGGGTGAGCAATCAGCCCCAGCATTTT	CASSQADRVSNQPQHF
TRBV11-2	TRBJ2-7	once	TRBD1	TGTGCCAGCAGCATACTACAGGGGGCAAGCTACGAGCAGTACTTC	CASSILQGASYEQYF
TRBV7-6	TRBJ1-1	NA	NA	TGTGCCAGCAGCTTAGGGGGTGAAGCTTTCTTT	CASSLGGEAFF
TRBV27	TRBJ2-1	NA	NA	TGTGCCAGCAAGGCAGGGGTGTACTCCTACAATGAGCAGTTCTTC	CASKAGVYSYNEQFF
TRBV27	TRBJ2-1	NA	NA	TGTGCCAGCAGTTTAGTAGGGATCAGATACAATGAGCAGTTCTTC	CASSLVGIRYNEQFF
TRBV6-5	TRBJ2-2	NA	NA	TGTGCCAGCACCCAGGGGTCGGACACCGGGGAGCTGTTTTTT	CASTQGSDTGELFF
TRBV27	TRBJ2-7	few	TRBD2	TGTGCCAGCAGTTTATCCCGGACTAGCGGGGGGTTTTTCTACGAGCAGTACTTC	CASSLSRTSGGFFYEQYF
TRBV27	TRBJ2-1	NA	NA	TGTGCCAGCAGTTTGGGGGGCAATGAGCAGTTCTTC	CASSLGGNEQFF
TRBV4-3	TRBJ2-3	NA	TRBD2	TGCGCCAGCAGCCAAGGTGGGAGGGGCCGCACAGATACGCAGTATTTT	CASSQGGRGRTDTQYF
TRBV6-5	TRBJ2-7	NA	NA	TGTGCCAGCAGTTCCCTAGTAAACAACGAGCAGTACTTC	CASSSLVNNEQYF
TRBV6-6	TRBJ1-1	NA	NA	TGTGCCAGCAGTTACCCCAACAGGGCTGGTGAAGCTTTCTTT	CASSYPNRAGEAFF
TRBV2	TRBJ1-4	NA	NA	TGTGCCAGCAGTGACCAGGCTCTATGGGGTGAAAAACTGTTTTTT	CASSDQALWGEKLFF
TRBV19	TRBJ1-1	NA	TRBD1	TGTGCCAGTAGGGACAGGGATGGCACTGAAGCTTTCTTT	CASRDRDGTEAFF